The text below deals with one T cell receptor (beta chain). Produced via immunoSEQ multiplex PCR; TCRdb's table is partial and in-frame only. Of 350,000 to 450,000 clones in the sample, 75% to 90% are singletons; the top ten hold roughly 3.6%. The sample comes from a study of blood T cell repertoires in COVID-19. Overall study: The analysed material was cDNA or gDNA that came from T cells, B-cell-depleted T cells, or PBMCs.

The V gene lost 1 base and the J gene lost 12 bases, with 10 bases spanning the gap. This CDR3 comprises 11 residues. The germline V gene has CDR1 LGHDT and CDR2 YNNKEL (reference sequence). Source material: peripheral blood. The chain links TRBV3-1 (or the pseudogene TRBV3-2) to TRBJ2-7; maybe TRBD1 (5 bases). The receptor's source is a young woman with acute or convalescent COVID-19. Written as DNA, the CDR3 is TGTGCCAGCAGCCAAGGACAGCATAGGTACTTC. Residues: CASSQGQHRYF.